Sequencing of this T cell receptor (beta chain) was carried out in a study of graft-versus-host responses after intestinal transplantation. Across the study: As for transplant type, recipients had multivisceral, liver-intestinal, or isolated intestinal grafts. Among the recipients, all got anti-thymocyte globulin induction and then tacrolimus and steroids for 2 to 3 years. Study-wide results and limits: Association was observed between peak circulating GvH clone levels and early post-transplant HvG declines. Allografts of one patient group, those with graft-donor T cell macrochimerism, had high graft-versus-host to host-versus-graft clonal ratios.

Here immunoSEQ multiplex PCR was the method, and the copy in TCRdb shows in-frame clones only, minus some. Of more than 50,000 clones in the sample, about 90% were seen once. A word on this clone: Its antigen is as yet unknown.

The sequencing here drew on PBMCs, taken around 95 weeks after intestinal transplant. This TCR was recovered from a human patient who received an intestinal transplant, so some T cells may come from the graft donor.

CDR3 sequence: CASSQGRGQANTGELFF. Written as DNA, the CDR3 is TGCGCCAGCAGCCAAGGACGGGGGCAGGCAAACACCGGGGAGCTGTTTTTT. The rearrangement joins TRBV4-1 to TRBJ2-2; D is tentatively TRBD1 or TRBD2 (6 bases each). CDR1 MGHRA and CDR2 YSYEKL come from the germline V gene. CDR3 length: 17 residues. The V end was cut by 1 base, the J end by 2 bases, with 14 bases between.